These T cell receptor beta chains were read from a single sample in a study of T cell repertoires in cytomegalovirus infection. MiXCR, run by TCRdb on the reads, gives a single entry per CDR3 protein. This sample has over 300,000 distinct CDR3 sequences, with 17% found just once. The sample comprised PBMCs. Every receptor here comes from a human donor in good health (CMV status not recorded). Some clones in this sample may be carry-over from other donors' samples. The CDR3 runs from the conserved cysteine through the conserved F or W. A D gene is named only where the DNA matches it firmly. The listing skips clone size in some rows; elsewhere it reads once, few, many or a size class.

d_gene	v_gene	abundance	j_gene	len	CDR3nt	CDR3aa
TRBD1	TRBV2	-	TRBJ1-1	16	TGTGCCAGCAGTGACATCAGGGGGCCCAGGAACACTGAAGCTTTCTTT	CASSDIRGPRNTEAFF
-	TRBV20-1	-	TRBJ1-2	17	TGCAGTGCTAGAGCCCACCAGGAGGGGTTAGGGTTTTATGGCTACACCTTC	CSARAHQEGLGFYGYTF
TRBD1	TRBV6-1	-	TRBJ2-3	15	TGTGCCAGCAGGGCATCCGGGACAGGCACAGATACGCAGTATTTT	CASRASGTGTDTQYF
-	TRBV28	few	TRBJ2-3	17	TGTGCCAGCAGTTTGAGTTGGGGAAGGGGACCCACAGATACGCAGTATTTT	CASSLSWGRGPTDTQYF
-	TRBV10-3	few	TRBJ1-5	14	TGTGCCATCAGTCCCACAGGGTTATCTCAGCCCCAGCATTTT	CAISPTGLSQPQHF
-	TRBV28	many	TRBJ2-5	15	TGTGCCAGCAGCCGCCCCCGGACAGATCAAGAGACCCAGTACTTC	CASSRPRTDQETQYF
-	TRBV20-1	-	TRBJ2-7	14	TGCAGTGCCGAGCCGGGGGGCGCGGACTACGAGCAGTACTTC	CSAEPGGADYEQYF
TRBD2	TRBV5-1	few	TRBJ2-2	16	TGCGCCAGCAAAACCCTAGCGGGGATGAACACCGGGGAGCTGTTTTTT	CASKTLAGMNTGELFF
TRBD2	TRBV2	few	TRBJ2-1	13	TGTGCCAGCAGTGAACGGCGGGGGGCCGAGCAGTTCTTC	CASSERRGAEQFF
TRBD1	TRBV20-1	few	TRBJ1-1	15	TGCAGTGCTAGAGCCCGGAGGACAGGGCTAACTGAAGCTTTCTTT	CSARARRTGLTEAFF
-	TRBV4-1	few	TRBJ1-1	15	TGCGCCAGCAGCCATGCAGGGAGGCGGAACACTGAAGCTTTCTTT	CASSHAGRRNTEAFF
-	TRBV6-1	few	TRBJ2-5	13	TGTGCCAGCAGACGTGGGATGGGAGAGACCCAGTACTTC	CASRRGMGETQYF
TRBD1	TRBV6-1	-	TRBJ1-1	14	TGTGCCAGCACCCGGGGACAGGAGAACACTGAAGCTTTCTTT	CASTRGQENTEAFF
-	TRBV7-6	many	TRBJ2-1	19	TGTGCCAGCAGCAAACCTACATTACCAACAGGGACACCCTACAATGAGCAGTTCTTC	CASSKPTLPTGTPYNEQFF
-	TRBV28	-	TRBJ2-1	13	TGTGCCAGCAGTACCGGACTCCCGCAGGAGCAGTTCTTC	CASSTGLPQEQFF
-	TRBV2	-	TRBJ1-1	14	TGTGCCAGCAGTGAAGACCGCAGGGTGACTGAAGCTTTCTTT	CASSEDRRVTEAFF
-	TRBV20-1	few	TRBJ1-6	16	TGCAGTGCTAGAACGGCGGACAAGGGCGTTAATTCACCCCTCCACTTT	CSARTADKGVNSPLHF
-	TRBV5-1	-	TRBJ1-1	16	TGCGCCAGCAGCTTGAGAGGGTGGCCGGCGAACACTGAAGCTTTCTTT	CASSLRGWPANTEAFF
-	TRBV5-6	many	TRBJ1-2	15	TGTGCCAGCAGCTTGCAACTCCTTCTTACGGGCGGCTACACCTTC	CASSLQLLLTGGYTF
-	TRBV6-2/TRBV6-3	few	TRBJ2-1	12	TGTGCCAGCAGTTATGGTAGCAATGAGCAGTTCTTC	CASSYGSNEQFF
-	TRBV29-1	-	TRBJ2-3	13	TGCAGCGTTCCCTCGGACCTCACAGATACGCAGTATTTT	CSVPSDLTDTQYF
TRBD1	TRBV6-6	few	TRBJ1-5	18	TGTGCCAGCAGTTACTCGAAAATTAGACAGGGCTACAATCAGCCCCAGCATTTT	CASSYSKIRQGYNQPQHF
TRBD2	TRBV9	once	TRBJ2-1	15	TGTGCCAGCAGCCCCGACACGGGAGGGTTTGTGGAGCAGTTCTTC	CASSPDTGGFVEQFF
TRBD2	TRBV6-6	-	TRBJ2-1	16	TGTGCCAGCAGTTACGGTGCTAGCGGGGTCGACAATGAGCAGTTCTTC	CASSYGASGVDNEQFF
-	TRBV5-6	-	TRBJ1-5	15	TGTGCCAGCAGCTTGGAAGGGGTTAGCAATCAGCCCCAGCATTTT	CASSLEGVSNQPQHF
-	TRBV7-8	many	TRBJ2-7	14	TGTGCCAGCAGCTTATTGGAGGGGAAGTACGAGCAGTACTTC	CASSLLEGKYEQYF
-	TRBV28	-	TRBJ2-7	16	TGTGCCAGCAGTTTCCCCCGTGGCGCTACCCGAGCGGGGCAGTACTTC	CASSFPRGATRAGQYF
-	TRBV12-5	many	TRBJ1-1	16	TGTGCTAGTGGTTTTGGGGCAGGGGATGCTGGCACTGAAGCTTTCTTT	CASGFGAGDAGTEAFF
-	TRBV10-3	many	TRBJ2-1	15	TGTGCCATCAGCACAGATCTAGTATCCACCAATGAGCAGTTCTTC	CAISTDLVSTNEQFF
TRBD1	TRBV28	-	TRBJ1-6	15	TGTGCCAGCAGTTTACGGGACAGGCTGGTCTCACCCCTCCACTTT	CASSLRDRLVSPLHF
-	TRBV18	-	TRBJ2-7	15	TGTGCCAGCTCACCACCAGCACATGACCCCTACGAGCAGTACTTC	CASSPPAHDPYEQYF
-	TRBV28	few	TRBJ1-5	14	TGTGCCAGCAGTTTATGGGATAGCAATCAGCCCCAGCATTTT	CASSLWDSNQPQHF
TRBD2	TRBV13	few	TRBJ2-1	15	TGTGCCAGCAGCCCCGGGAGGGGTTATCCCAATGAGCAGTTCTTC	CASSPGRGYPNEQFF
TRBD2	TRBV5-4	-	TRBJ2-7	15	TGTGCCAGCAGCCCCGGGACTACCCGCTCGGGAGAGCAGTACTTC	CASSPGTTRSGEQYF
TRBD1	TRBV7-2	many	TRBJ2-5	14	TGTGCCAGCAGCTTTACAGGGGGCCAAGAGACCCAGTACTTC	CASSFTGGQETQYF
TRBD2	TRBV28	-	TRBJ2-3	15	TGTGCCAGCACCCCCACGACTAGCGGGGGGGATACGCAGTATTTT	CASTPTTSGGDTQYF
-	TRBV7-3	many	TRBJ2-3	15	TGTGCCAGCAGCTTAACGGGGACTAGCACAGATACGCAGTATTTT	CASSLTGTSTDTQYF
TRBD1	TRBV12-3/TRBV12-4	few	TRBJ1-1	14	TGTGCCAGCAGTCTGGGACAGGGGGCGGGTGAAGCTTTCTTT	CASSLGQGAGEAFF
TRBD1	TRBV20-1	many	TRBJ2-3	12	TGCAGCGGGACAGAAAACACAGATACGCAGTATTTT	CSGTENTDTQYF
TRBD1	TRBV12-3/TRBV12-4	few	TRBJ1-2	14	TGTGCCAGCAGTTTAGGGGACAGGAGGGATGGCTACACCTTC	CASSLGDRRDGYTF
-	TRBV20-1	-	TRBJ2-5	14	TGCAGTGCCCTACTAGGGACCCCCAAAGAGACCCAGTACTTC	CSALLGTPKETQYF
-	TRBV12-5	-	TRBJ1-6	16	TGTGCTAGTGGTCGCAGCACCGGGACCTATAATTCACCCCTCCACTTT	CASGRSTGTYNSPLHF
-	TRBV28	few	TRBJ1-2	14	TGTGCCACCAATATGGGGGGGGGCCTGCTGGGCTACACCTTC	CATNMGGGLLGYTF
-	TRBV29-1	few	TRBJ2-7	13	TGCAGCGCCCAAAGGGGGGACTCCTACGAGCAGTACTTC	CSAQRGDSYEQYF